The clone carrying this TCR beta chain was observed a few times. CDR1 is LNHDA and CDR2 is SQIVND in the germline V gene (reference sequence). This CDR3 is built from 14 residues. The germline V and J ends were trimmed by 4 bases and 2 bases, with 11 bases remaining between them. The data are from a study of blood T cell repertoires in COVID-19. The table came from immunoSEQ multiplex PCR; TCRdb's copy has only in-frame clones and leaves some out. This sample has 130,000 or so clones, with about 86% found just once. Cohort placement rested on clinical history that participants reported themselves. The gene calls are TRBV19 and TRBJ1-2; D gene unclear. The sequenced sample consisted of PBMCs or T cells enriched from blood (not recorded which). The sequence was collected from a man aged 40-49 years with acute COVID-19. The CDR3 DNA follows: TGTGCCAGTAGTACCCCAGACACGAACTATGGCTACACCTTC. As protein: CASSTPDTNYGYTF.